This T cell receptor beta chain derives from a study of T-cell memory formation after mild COVID-19. Many counts were recorded for this clonotype. The CDR3 totals 15 residues. Germline values: CDR1 SEHNR, CDR2 FQNEAQ (reference sequence). J gave up 0 bases and V 5 bases, and 4 bases lay outside the gene matches. TCRdb fed the 5' RACE reads into MiXCR, producing one record per CDR3 protein. The sample has approximately 570,000 distinct CDR3 sequences; under 20% are singletons. The sample consisted of PBMCs or a T cell subset sorted from them (not recorded which). V usage is TRBV7-9 and J usage is TRBJ1-5, with TRBD1 identical over 7 bases. The source is an adult woman who had mild COVID-19 (a few samples of this study predate the infection). Cell type and time point are not known. For the CDR3, the DNA is TGTGCCAGCAGCGCGGGACAGTATAGCAATCAGCCCCAGCATTTT. It is translated as CASSAGQYSNQPQHF. Combining the CDR3 with reference TRBV7-9 and TRBJ1-5 gives the whole variable domain DTGVSQNPRHKITKRGQNVTFRCDPISEHNRLYWYRQTLGQGPEFLTYFQNEAQLEKSRLLSDRFSAERPKGSFSTLEIQRTEQGDSAMYLCASSAGQYSNQPQHFGDGTRLSIL.